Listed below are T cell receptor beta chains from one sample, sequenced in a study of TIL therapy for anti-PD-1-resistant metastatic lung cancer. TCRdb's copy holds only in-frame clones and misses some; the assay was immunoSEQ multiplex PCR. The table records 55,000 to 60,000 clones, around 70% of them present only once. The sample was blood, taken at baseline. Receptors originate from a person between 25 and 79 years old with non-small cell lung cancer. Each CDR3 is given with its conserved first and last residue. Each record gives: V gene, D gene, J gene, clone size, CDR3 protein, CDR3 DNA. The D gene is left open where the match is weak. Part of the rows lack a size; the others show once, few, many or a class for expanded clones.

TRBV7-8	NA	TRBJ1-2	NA	CASSFEFAPILGYTF	TGTGCCAGCAGCTTTGAGTTTGCGCCAATACTTGGCTACACCTTC
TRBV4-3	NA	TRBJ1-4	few	CASSQNRDPNEKLFF	TGCGCCAGCAGCCAGAACAGGGATCCTAATGAAAAACTGTTTTTT
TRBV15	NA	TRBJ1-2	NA	CATSRDRGGYTF	TGTGCCACCAGCAGAGATCGTGGTGGCTACACCTTC
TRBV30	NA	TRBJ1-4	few	CAWSVGEKLFF	TGTGCCTGGAGTGTGGGAGAAAAACTGTTTTTT
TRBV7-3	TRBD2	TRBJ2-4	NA	CASSLSGLAGNIQYF	TGTGCCAGCAGCTTATCGGGACTAGCGGGAAACATTCAGTACTTC
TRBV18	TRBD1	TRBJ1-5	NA	CASSPRQGGGNQPQHF	TGTGCCAGCTCACCAAGACAGGGGGGAGGCAATCAGCCCCAGCATTTT
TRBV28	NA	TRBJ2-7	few	CASSFMGSSFYEQYF	TGTGCCAGCAGTTTTATGGGCTCCAGTTTCTACGAGCAGTACTTC
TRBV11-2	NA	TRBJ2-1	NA	CASSLEGGSYNEQFF	TGTGCCAGCAGCTTAGAAGGGGGCTCCTACAATGAGCAGTTCTTC
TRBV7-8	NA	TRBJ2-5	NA	CATGTQYF	TGTGCTACAGGGACCCAGTACTTC
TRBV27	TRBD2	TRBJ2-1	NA	CASSLLAGVNEQFF	TGTGCCAGCAGTCTACTAGCGGGAGTCAATGAGCAGTTCTTC
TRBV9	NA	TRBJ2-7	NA	CASSVDGSYEQYF	TGTGCCAGCAGCGTAGACGGATCCTACGAGCAGTACTTC